The sequence of this T cell receptor (beta chain) was determined in a study of blood T cell repertoires in COVID-19. In the study overall: PBMCs, B-cell-depleted T cells, or T cells provided the cDNA or gDNA that made up the material.

This CDR3 comprises 16 residues. Germline V gene lookup returns CDR1 MNHNS and CDR2 SASEGT. V dropped 1 base and J dropped 2; count of bases not matched to a gene: 1. Sequencing used immunoSEQ multiplex PCR; TCRdb keeps in-frame clones, though not all of them. The sample carries around 130,000 clones, approximately 80% recorded once. This rearrangement joins TRBV6-1 to TRBJ2-6; 8 nucleotides line up with TRBD2. The source material was peripheral blood. This clonotype originated in a woman in her sixties or seventies with acute or convalescent COVID-19. The CDR3 DNA is TGTGCCAGCAGTGAAGAAGCGGGGGCTGGGGCCAACGTCCTGACTTTC. Protein: CASSEEAGAGANVLTF.